A single sample is the source of the 20 T cell receptor beta chains below, sequenced in a study of metastatic and nonmetastatic thyroid tumors (TCRdb year 2020). The protocol used for the library was PCR. The instrument given in TCRdb is Illumina HiSeq 4000. The public reads were reanalyzed by TCRdb: fastp trimming at Q25, MiXCR alignment, in-frame beta chains only. Here the sample has about 20,000 clones; 24% occur a single time. Of the sample, 6.4% falls within the top ten clones. No patient had received any treatment before thyroid surgery. Sequenced: tumor tissue. These receptors all come from a female donor with papillary thyroid cancer or a benign thyroid nodule (not recorded which). Some clones in this sample may be carry-over from other donors' samples.

The chain carries TRBV11-2 and TRBJ2-7, with D maybe TRBD1 (5 bases). Germline CDR1 reads SGHAT; CDR2 reads FQNNGV. V lost 1 base and J lost 7, with 8 bases in between. CDR3 length: 12 amino acids. The CDR3 DNA reads as TGTGCCAGCAGCTTAGTTCAGGGAGAGCAGTACTTC. This codes for CASSLVQGEQYF.

The V and J genes are TRBV29-1 and TRBJ2-5; TRBD2 matches at 14 bases. This CDR3 is built from 14 residues. Germline V lookup: CDR1 SQVTM, CDR2 ANQGSEA. Trimming at V came to 8 bases and at J to 2 bases, leaving 4 bases not matched to a gene. As DNA, the CDR3 is TGCAGCATGGGACTAGCGGGAGCTCAAGAGACCCAGTACTTC. Its protein product is CSMGLAGAQETQYF. Full variable domain (missing parts from reference TRBV29-1 and TRBJ2-5): SAVISQKPSRDICQRGTSLTIQCQVDSQVTMMFWYRQQPGQSLTLIATANQGSEATYESGFVIDKFPISRPNLTFSTLTVSNMSPEDSSIYLCSMGLAGAQETQYFGPGTRLLVL.

This clone was counted ten times or more. This chain connects TRBV12-3 or TRBV12-4 to TRBJ2-5; D is perhaps TRBD1 or TRBD2 (7 bases each). There are 13 residues in the CDR3. V dropped 6 bases and J dropped 5 bases, with 13 bases sitting between them. Here the CDR3 DNA reads TGTGCCAGCAGCCGACAGGGAGGGGAGACCCAGTACTTC. Translation: CASSRQGGETQYF.

By sample share, this clone is medium-sized (0.01 to 0.1%). V gene TRBV6-1 combines with J gene TRBJ2-5, with 8 bases fitting TRBD1. This CDR3 is 14 amino acids long. In germline, CDR1 is MNHNS, CDR2 SASEGT. V dropped 7 bases and J dropped 5; count of bases not matched to a gene: 9. The CDR3 is CASIPGQGWETQYF. The CDR3 nucleotides are TGTGCCAGCATTCCTGGACAGGGATGGGAGACCCAGTACTTC.

This rearrangement joins TRBV20-1 to TRBJ1-1; D not resolved. CDR3 length equals 15 residues. The germline gives CDR1 DFQATT, CDR2 SNEGSKA (reference sequence). V was shortened by 0 bases and J by 0 bases, with 11 bases between the two germline ends. The CDR3 sequence is CSARDKAAMNTEAFF. In DNA, the CDR3 is TGCAGTGCTAGAGATAAGGCAGCCATGAACACTGAAGCTTTCTTT.

This clone has a count of ten or more. The rearrangement joins TRBV6-1 to TRBJ1-2; maybe TRBD1 (6 bases). Germline V gives CDR1 MNHNS, CDR2 SASEGT. This CDR3 comprises 14 residues. V lost 11 bases and J lost 0, with 16 bases in between. In DNA form, the CDR3 reads TGTGCCTCGAAGGCCCAGGGGACTAACTATGGCTACACCTTC. This sequence encodes CASKAQGTNYGYTF.

Within the sample, this clone is medium-sized. CDR3 sequence: CASSPLAGGLGGELFF. CDR3 DNA sequence: TGTGCCAGCAGTCCTCTCGCGGGAGGATTAGGCGGGGAGCTGTTTTTT. The V call is TRBV27, the J call TRBJ2-2; 8 bases are shared with TRBD2. The CDR3 is 16 amino acids. After removal of 5 bases from V and 7 bases from J, the junction contained 12 bases not matched to a gene. CDR1 is MNHEY and CDR2 is SMNVEV in the germline V gene (reference sequence).

Ten or more counts support this clone. This sequence joins TRBV28 and TRBJ2-5; 8 nucleotides line up with TRBD1. This CDR3 is 15 amino acids long. Germline lookup yields CDR1 MDHEN and CDR2 SYDVKM. V trimming: 7 bases; J trimming: 3 bases; junction bases outside the gene matches: 10. CDR3 DNA: TGTGCCAGCACCACCGCGGGGACAGGAGAAGAGACCCAGTACTTC. Amino acids: CASTTAGTGEETQYF. Full variable domain (missing parts from reference TRBV28 and TRBJ2-5): DVKVTQSSRYLVKRTGEKVFLECVQDMDHENMFWYRQDPGLGLRLIYFSYDVKMKEKGDIPEGYSVSREKKERFSLILESASTNQTSMYLCASTTAGTGEETQYFGPGTRLLVL.

This clone is classed as medium-sized. The chain employs TRBV11-2 and TRBJ1-5; TRBD1 agrees at 8 bases. CDR1 and CDR2 (germline): SGHAT, FQNNGV. After removal of 7 bases from V and 0 bases from J, the junction contained 11 bases not matched to a gene. This CDR3 spans 17 amino acids. CDR3 in amino acids: CASTTRPRGHSNQPQHF. DNA for the CDR3: TGTGCCAGCACCACCCGCCCCAGGGGGCATAGCAATCAGCCCCAGCATTTT.

This clone was recorded many times. This sequence joins TRBV3-1 and TRBJ2-3; 7 positions match TRBD2. The CDR3 totals 14 residues. CDR1 is LGHDT, CDR2 YNNKEL, per germline (reference sequence). Trimming cost V 5 bases and J 0 bases; bases outside gene matches: 2. In DNA form, the CDR3 reads TGTGCCAGCAGCGATAGCGGGAGCACAGATACGCAGTATTTT. It yields the protein CASSDSGSTDTQYF.

Many counts were recorded for this clone. The rearrangement uses TRBV19 and TRBJ1-1; the match to TRBD1 covers 9 bases. Germline CDR1 is LNHDA and CDR2 is SQIVND (reference sequence). Germline trimming cut 8 bases from V and 6 bases from J; bases unmatched to any gene: 13. CDR3 length: 15 amino acids. CDR3 in DNA: TGTGCCAGTGAAGTAAGGGACAGGGAGGTCTCTGAAGCTTTCTTT. Its translation is CASEVRDREVSEAFF.

In its sample, this clone is medium-sized. The chain carries TRBV7-2 and TRBJ2-7; D is perhaps TRBD2 (6 bases). CDR1 is SGHTA and CDR2 is FQGNSA in the germline V gene. The V end was cut by 6 bases, the J end by 4 bases, with 16 bases between. The CDR3 is 14 residues long. CDR3 in amino acids: CASRPSGGSYEQYF. The CDR3 region has the DNA TGTGCCAGCAGACCTTCCGGAGGGAGTTACGAGCAGTACTTC. Full variable domain (missing parts from reference TRBV7-2 and TRBJ2-7): GAGVSQSPSNKVTEKGKDVELRCDPISGHTALYWYRQSLGQGLEFLIYFQGNSAPDKSGLPSDRFSAERTGGSVSTLTIQRTQQEDSAVYLCASRPSGGSYEQYFGPGTRLTVT.

There are a few counts of this clone. J is TRBJ2-1 and V is TRBV6-2 or TRBV6-3, with TRBD1 matching 7 bases. CDR1 is MNHEY, CDR2 SVGEGT, per germline. J lost 4 bases, V lost 2 bases, and 14 bases had no gene match. This CDR3 is built from 18 residues. The CDR3 coding sequence is TGTGCCAGCAGTTACGCACACTTACGGGACAGCAAATACAATGAGCAGTTCTTC. Translating it yields CASSYAHLRDSKYNEQFF.

The chain joins TRBV7-2 to TRBJ1-5; D remains ambiguous. Germline CDR1 reads SGHTA; CDR2 reads FQGNSA. This CDR3 spans 13 amino acids. V lost 6 bases and J 0 bases, leaving 6 bases between the germline ends. CDR3 residues: CASSYSSNQPQHF. The CDR3 DNA sequence: TGTGCCAGCAGTTATTCTAGCAATCAGCCCCAGCATTTT.

By share of the sample, this clone is medium-sized. The rearrangement links TRBV19 to TRBJ2-1; maybe TRBD1 (6 bases). Germline CDR1 and CDR2: LNHDA and SQIVND (reference sequence). The CDR3 length is 15 residues. Trimming took off 10 bases at V and 1 base at J, with 17 bases between the two ends. The CDR3: CATRTDKLSYNEQFF. The CDR3 nucleotides are TGTGCCACCCGGACAGATAAACTTTCCTACAATGAGCAGTTCTTC.

With respect to this clone: The junction departs from germline at one end; a sequencing error may be responsible. V gene TRBV30 combines with J gene TRBJ1-4, with D unclear. Germline V gene sequence: CDR1 GTSNPN, CDR2 SVGIG (reference sequence). The CDR3 sequence is 12 residues long. The CDR3 here is CAWIAMEEKLFF. The CDR3 region has the DNA TGTGCCTGGATTGCAATGGAGGAAAAACTGTTCTTT.

The J gene is TRBJ1-4, the V gene TRBV18; maybe TRBD1 (6 bases). V dropped 1 base and J dropped 0 bases, with 6 bases sitting between them. In germline, CDR1 is KGHSH, CDR2 LQKENI. The CDR3 runs 15 residues. The CDR3 DNA sequence: TGTGCCAGCTCACCACGACAGGCAACTAATGAAAAACTGTTTTTT. This translates into CASSPRQATNEKLFF.

This clone was detected ten times or more. The chain employs TRBV5-1 and TRBJ1-2; 7 bases line up with TRBD1. This CDR3 has 15 residues. V trimming: 0 bases; J trimming: 8 bases; junction bases outside the gene matches: 10. Germline CDR1 reads SGHRS; CDR2 reads YFSETQ. The CDR3 region has the DNA TGCGCCAGCAGCTTGGTAGAGTACAGGGGCGGCGGCTACACCTTC. The encoded protein is CASSLVEYRGGGYTF.

The CDR3 region has the DNA TGCGCCAGCAGGGAGGGGGCCTCCTACGAGCAGTACTTC. It translates to CASREGASYEQYF. V and J are TRBV5-1 and TRBJ2-7; TRBD1 might be the D (7 bases). The CDR3 covers 13 residues. The V end lost 5 bases, the J end lost 0 bases, and 9 bases lay between the germline ends. Germline V lookup: CDR1 SGHRS, CDR2 YFSETQ.

This clone was seen at least ten times. Germline is not matched at one junction end, which may reflect a read error. This rearrangement joins TRBV27 to TRBJ2-1, with D tentatively TRBD1 (5 bases). The CDR3 loop spans 12 amino acids. Germline CDR1 MNHEY, CDR2 SMNVEV (reference sequence). The CDR3: CASSPLWGERFF. The CDR3 region has the DNA TGTGCCAGCAGTCCCCTTTGGGGCGAGCGGTTCTTC.